This section outlines one TCR beta chain sequence together with its context. Its cognate antigen has yet to be identified. Base qualities are missing; no much larger clone stands one base away. The data are from a study of T cell responses to AZD1222 COVID-19 vaccine (dated by TCRdb to the early 2020s). Background on the whole study: TCR sequencing covered roughly 230 trial participants: around 210 given two doses of AZD1222 and approximately 26 given two doses of MenACWY control vaccine. Trial participants were enrolled by age into subgroups of 18-55, 56-69 and 70-plus years, and roughly 150, 30 and 60 TCR-sequenced participants, respectively, were included in these subgroups.

Overall study outcomes, separate from this receptor: Participants were mostly white British and included more females than males, and it was suggested by the authors that clonal diversity may have been underestimated. A significant rise in spike-specific TCR breadth and depth was observed after two AZD1222 doses relative to day 0 and relative to MenACWY recipients. Conclusions about previously exposed vaccinees were limited because only a handful of AZD1222 recipients were SARS-CoV-2 seropositive at baseline. Nearly half of unique spike-specific TCRs reportedly recognized epitopes outside regions mutated in the B.1.351 and B.1.1.7 variants. In the small 56-69-year group, the increase in depth fell short of significance, most likely because of low power. The vaccine-associated CD4 TCRs covered the entire spike protein, and the dominant responses fell in regions 160-218 and 743-854. Because no day 14 peak-response samples were available, the repertoires could be characterized only after the peak T cell response.

Inclusive of the bounding cysteine and phenylalanine, the CDR3 is 13 residues long. The CDR3 DNA has 39 bases and is translated from base 1. Trimming costs V 0 bases and J 2 bases, and their ends lie 4 bases apart. As encoded in the germline V gene (reference sequence), CDR1 is SGHNT while CDR2 is YYREEE. The CDR3 regions of human TCRbeta chains were subjected to immunosequencing. Regarding the original processing steps: TCRs in the repertoires were matched against a reference library of SARS-CoV-2-specific TCRs that had been generated with the MIRA antigen-specificity platform. Breadth meant the fraction of unique TCRs that were SARS-CoV-2-associated, whereas depth meant the fraction of total T cells that were SARS-CoV-2-associated. Using the MIRA data, each spike-specific TCR was assigned both to the spike region to which the TCR was reactive and to a CD4 or CD8 class. Log10-transformed breadth and depth values were compared by one-way ANOVA with Sidak's multiple comparisons tests. TCRdb carries this immuneACCESS record with in-frame sequences only. Its versions omit some clonotypes, under half of them owing to an unresolved V gene in the studies checked, with the rest unexplained. Clonal size and the V and J genes are those of that table, whereas D and trimming came from the DNA. The sample table contains under 200,000 clones; only one count was recorded for approximately 90% of them. Around 3.6% of the sample rests with the top ten.

The time point label on this specimen signifies: about 28 days (+/-7) after the second vaccine dose. What the treatment or condition label conveys for this sample: meningococcal conjugate vaccine given as trial control. Vaccinee samples came from UK trials COV001 and COV002, including a single-blind randomized controlled phase 2/3 trial of AZD1222 (ChAdOx1 nCoV-19) in healthy adults. For TCRbeta chain sequencing, PBMC samples were collected from trial participants at day 0 and at day 28 after the second dose. The chain is assembled from TRBV5-4 and TRBJ2-3, with the D gene call left open. The sequence derives from an adult who received the MenACWY meningococcal vaccine as a control. This sample comprised peripheral blood, obtained 28 days after the second dose of the MenACWY control vaccine. The nucleotide sequence is given as TGTGCCAGCAGCTTGGTACCCACAGATACGCAGTATTTT. This encodes CASSLVPTDTQYF.